These 25 T cell receptor beta chains were sequenced from one sample in a study of OX40 agonist ivuxolimab in advanced cancers. Measured with immunoSEQ multiplex PCR; TCRdb has only the in-frame clones, and not every one. The data show approximately 90,000 clones, about 89% seen once. The sequencing used CD4+ or CD8+ T cells sorted from blood, collected in a trial of the OX40 agonist ivuxolimab. The receptors stem from an adult with an advanced solid tumor such as melanoma, head and neck, liver or kidney cancer.

This chain uses TRBV28 with TRBJ1-4; D is possibly TRBD1 (5 bases). Germline CDR1 MDHEN, CDR2 SYDVKM. V lost 4 bases to trimming and J lost 0 bases, with 6 bases between them. CDR3 length: 14 amino acids. As DNA, the CDR3 is TGTGCCAGCAGTTCGGGGGCAACTAATGAAAAACTGTTTTTT. This translates into CASSSGATNEKLFF.

This clone was seen only a few times. The chain employs TRBV7-9 and TRBJ1-2; D possibly corresponds to TRBD1 (6 bases). The CDR3 is 13 residues long. Trimming cost V 5 bases and J 3 bases, with 10 bases left between them. Germline V lookup: CDR1 SEHNR, CDR2 FQNEAQ (reference sequence). CDR3 sequence reads: CASSPGGHYGYTF. DNA for the CDR3: TGTGCCAGCAGCCCCGGGGGCCACTATGGCTACACCTTC.

V is TRBV18 and J is TRBJ1-2; D perhaps matches TRBD1 (6 bases). CDR1 and CDR2 (germline): KGHSH, LQKENI. Trimming took off 6 bases at V and 7 bases at J, with 18 bases between the two ends. The CDR3 runs 14 residues. The CDR3 here is CASSTSGGRGGYTF. CDR3 bases: TGTGCCAGCTCCACTAGCGGGGGCCGGGGTGGCTACACCTTC.

V and J are TRBV14 and TRBJ2-3, with D unresolved. CDR1 and CDR2 (germline): SGHDN, FVKESK. V was pared by 4 bases and J by 0 bases, with 8 bases between. The CDR3 is 14 residues long. The CDR3 DNA sequence: TGTGCCAGCAGCCGGCTACTAAGCACAGATACGCAGTATTTT. As protein: CASSRLLSTDTQYF.

The rearrangement uses TRBV5-8 and TRBJ2-5, with 7 bases aligning to TRBD1. V lost 4 bases and J lost 5; bases outside the gene matches: 8. Per germline, CDR1 SGHTS and CDR2 YDEGEE. The CDR3 runs 14 residues. This CDR3 is CASSPGTVGETQYF. CDR3 in DNA: TGTGCCAGCAGCCCCGGGACAGTTGGGGAGACCCAGTACTTC.

This chain joins TRBV28 and TRBJ2-7; D uncertain. From germline, CDR1 is MDHEN and CDR2 SYDVKM. This CDR3 is 14 amino acids long. Trimming removed 4 bases at V and 3 bases at J, with 13 bases between. The CDR3 nucleotides read TGTGCCAGCAGTTCCTTTCCCACACGCTACGAGCAGTACTTC. Translation gives CASSSFPTRYEQYF. Combining the CDR3 with reference TRBV28 and TRBJ2-7 gives the whole variable domain DVKVTQSSRYLVKRTGEKVFLECVQDMDHENMFWYRQDPGLGLRLIYFSYDVKMKEKGDIPEGYSVSREKKERFSLILESASTNQTSMYLCASSSFPTRYEQYFGPGTRLTVT.

The chain combines TRBV18 with TRBJ1-2, with a tentative D call TRBD1 (6 bases). The V gene's germline CDR1 is KGHSH and CDR2 LQKENI. The CDR3 totals 14 residues. V was pared by 2 bases and J by 6 bases, with 13 bases between. This CDR3 reads CASSPFVQGDGYTF. CDR3 bases: TGTGCCAGCTCACCATTCGTACAGGGTGATGGCTACACCTTC.

The chain combines TRBV30 with TRBJ2-3, with D unresolved. This CDR3 comprises 14 residues. The germline CDR1 and CDR2 sequences are GTSNPN and SVGIG (reference sequence). The V end lost 2 bases, the J end lost 2 bases, and 11 bases lay between the germline ends. In DNA, the CDR3 is TGTGCCTGGAGTTCGGACGAAACCACAGATACGCAGTATTTT. Translated, it gives CAWSSDETTDTQYF. The whole variable domain, remainder taken from reference TRBV30 and TRBJ2-3, is SQTIHQWPATLVQPVGSPLSLECTVEGTSNPNLYWYRQAAGRGLQLLFYSVGIGQISSEVPQNLSASRPQDRQFILSSKKLLLSDSGFYLCAWSSDETTDTQYFGPGTRLTVL.

The CDR3 nucleotides are TGTGCCAGCAGTGAACAGGGGGGAAACTATGGCTACACCTTC. Translating gives CASSEQGGNYGYTF. The chain employs TRBV2 and TRBJ1-2; the match to TRBD1 covers 7 bases. Germline loops: CDR1 SNHLY, CDR2 FYNNEI. Trimming removed 2 bases from V and 2 bases from J; junction bases left unmatched: 2. The CDR3 is 14 amino acids.

The V and J genes are TRBV5-4 and TRBJ2-5; D is possibly TRBD1 (8 bases). Germline values: CDR1 SGHNT, CDR2 YYREEE (reference sequence). This CDR3 has 16 residues. V lost 2 bases and J lost 1, with 15 bases in between. CDR3 region: CASSFGQGGGQETQYF. Here the CDR3 DNA reads TGTGCCAGCAGCTTCGGACAGGGAGGGGGCCAAGAGACCCAGTACTTC. Full variable domain (rest looked up from reference TRBV5-4 and TRBJ2-5): ETGVTQSPTHLIKTRGQQVTLRCSSQSGHNTVSWYQQALGQGPQFIFQYYREEENGRGNFPPRFSGLQFPNYSSELNVNALELDDSALYLCASSFGQGGGQETQYFGPGTRLLVL.

The rearrangement joins TRBV5-8 to TRBJ1-5, with D hard to call. Germline assignment: CDR1 SGHTS and CDR2 YDEGEE. Trimming took 1 base from V and 6 from J, leaving 5 bases between them. The CDR3 is 12 amino acids. This CDR3 is CASSLSTQPQHF. CDR3 nucleotides: TGTGCCAGCAGCTTGAGTACTCAGCCCCAGCATTTT.

The J gene is TRBJ2-5, the V gene TRBV5-8; the D call may be TRBD1 or TRBD2 (5 bases each). The J call may be mistaken, given a closer DNA end match to TRBJ2-7. CDR3 length: 13 residues. Germline CDR1 and CDR2: SGHTS and YDEGEE. CDR3 in DNA: TGTGCCACCTCCCGACGGGGCTCTTACGAGCAGTACTTC. Its protein product is CATSRRGSYEQYF.

The chain uses TRBV19 and TRBJ1-1; 7 bases line up with TRBD1. V shed 3 bases and J 1 base; nucleotides not matched to a gene: 2. This CDR3 is built from 14 residues. Germline CDR1 is LNHDA and CDR2 is SQIVND (reference sequence). The CDR3 is CASSIGTANTEAFF. The CDR3 DNA follows: TGTGCCAGTAGTATCGGGACAGCGAACACTGAAGCTTTCTTT.

The chain combines TRBV19 with TRBJ2-1; the match to TRBD2 covers 8 bases. Trimming took 5 bases from V and 6 from J; bases not matched to a gene: 12. This CDR3 has 16 residues. Germline V lookup: CDR1 LNHDA, CDR2 SQIVND (reference sequence). The CDR3 region has the DNA TGTGCCAGTAGTCCCCGACCGGGGGGGAGGGGCAATGAGCAGTTCTTC. Amino acids: CASSPRPGGRGNEQFF.

The V gene is TRBV6-1, the J gene TRBJ2-2; 7 nucleotides agree with TRBD1. CDR1 and CDR2 (germline): MNHNS, SASEGT. Losses at the gene ends were 3 bases for V and 9 bases for J; bases not matched to a gene: 4. This CDR3 has 13 residues. The CDR3 here is CASSETGNRELFF. The DNA for the CDR3 is TGTGCCAGCAGTGAGACAGGGAACCGGGAGCTGTTTTTT.

This chain uses TRBV11-2 with TRBJ1-5; 9 nucleotides align to TRBD1. V was pared by 5 bases and J by 6 bases, with 5 bases of the junction left unmatched. Germline V gives CDR1 SGHAT, CDR2 FQNNGV. The CDR3 contains 14 residues. CDR3 DNA sequence: TGTGCCAGCAGCCCAGGACAGGGGAGTCAGCCCCAGCATTTT. It specifies CASSPGQGSQPQHF.

V usage is TRBV5-6 and J usage is TRBJ1-5; D unclear. Germline CDR1 reads SGHDT; CDR2 reads YYEEEE. The V end was cut by 1 base, the J end by 2 bases, with 10 bases between. The CDR3 has 15 amino acids. Here the CDR3 reads CASSLLNSGNQPQHF. The CDR3 nucleotides read TGTGCCAGCAGCTTGCTGAACTCCGGCAATCAGCCCCAGCATTTT. The complete variable domain, with remaining parts taken from reference TRBV5-6 and TRBJ1-5, reads DAGVTQSPTHLIKTRGQQVTLRCSPKSGHDTVSWYQQALGQGPQFIFQYYEEEERQRGNFPDRFSGHQFPNYSSELNVNALLLGDSALYLCASSLLNSGNQPQHFGDGTRLSIL.

The gene calls are TRBV10-3 and TRBJ2-7; 7 bases are shared with TRBD2. From germline, CDR1 is ENHRY and CDR2 SYGVKD. The ends lost 5 bases at V and 2 bases at J; junction bases unmatched: 9. The CDR3 totals 15 residues. CDR3: CAISPGGGDPYEQYF. For the CDR3, the DNA is TGTGCCATCAGTCCAGGCGGGGGAGACCCCTACGAGCAGTACTTC.

The rearrangement links TRBV19 to TRBJ2-2; possible D gene TRBD1, 6 bases. V lost 3 bases to trimming and J lost 5 bases, with 10 bases between them. In germline, CDR1 is LNHDA, CDR2 SQIVND (reference sequence). There are 14 residues in the CDR3. CDR3 protein: CASSMGHWTGELFF. For the CDR3, the DNA is TGTGCCAGTAGTATGGGACATTGGACCGGGGAGCTGTTTTTT.

This chain links TRBV28 with TRBJ1-1, with TRBD1 as a possible D gene (6 bases). The CDR3 has 14 amino acids. Germline V CDR1 and CDR2: MDHEN, SYDVKM. V was pared by 5 bases and J by 4 bases, with 14 bases between. The CDR3 here is CASSLGTHFTEAFF. The CDR3 nucleotides read TGTGCCAGCAGTCTCGGGACACACTTCACTGAAGCTTTCTTT.

The DNA for the CDR3 is TGCGCCAGCAGCCAAGTCGGGCAGGTTATTAAAGGTGAAAAACTGTTTTTT. This gives the protein CASSQVGQVIKGEKLFF. V gene TRBV4-1 combines with J gene TRBJ1-4, with unresolved D. V shed 1 base and J shed 7 bases, with 19 bases lying between them. CDR3 length equals 17 residues. From germline, CDR1 is MGHRA and CDR2 YSYEKL.

The V gene is TRBV2, the J gene TRBJ2-7; D is undetermined. V dropped 1 base and J dropped 6 bases, with 7 bases sitting between them. The CDR3 length is 12 residues. Looked up from germline, CDR1 is SNHLY and CDR2 is FYNNEI. CDR3 in DNA: TGTGCCAGCAGTGAAGGGGGTTCCGAGCAGTACTTC. Translation gives CASSEGGSEQYF.

The chain recombines TRBV4-1 with TRBJ2-5; 7 bases map to TRBD1. Trimming at V came to 4 bases and at J to 2 bases, leaving 10 bases not matched to a gene. CDR3 length: 16 amino acids. CDR1 is MGHRA, CDR2 YSYEKL, per germline. CDR3 bases: TGCGCCAGCAGCCCCCGGGACAGAACCTTACAAGAGACCCAGTACTTC. This codes for CASSPRDRTLQETQYF.

The chain uses TRBV5-5 and TRBJ1-4; the match to TRBD1 covers 7 bases. Losses at the gene ends were 4 bases for V and 12 bases for J; bases not matched to a gene: 9. Germline V lookup: CDR1 SGHKS, CDR2 YYEKEE (reference sequence). CDR3 size: 13 residues. CDR3 sequence reads: CASSRDGRGELFF. The CDR3 bases are TGTGCCAGCAGCCGGGACGGCAGGGGGGAACTGTTTTTT.

This clone was detected only a few times. CDR3 nucleotides: TGTGCCAGCAGCCGGTCCGGGGGGGTCGTTGGAGAGACCCAGTACTTC. This codes for CASSRSGGVVGETQYF. The chain couples TRBV14 to TRBJ2-5; 8 bases are a match to TRBD2. Germline trimming cut 4 bases from V and 4 bases from J; bases unmatched to any gene: 11. CDR3 length: 16 amino acids. The germline V gene encodes CDR1 SGHDN and CDR2 FVKESK.